Included here is one T cell receptor (beta chain) sequence, with context. The data derive from a study of technical replicates of blood from several donors. Profiled with immunoSEQ multiplex PCR; TCRdb holds only in-frame clones, not every one. The sample lists tens of thousands of clones, 95% occurring once. The CDR3 has 16 amino acids. J lost 2 bases, V lost 4 bases, and 9 bases had no gene match. Germline V gene lookup returns CDR1 SGHAT and CDR2 FQNNGV. This chain uses TRBV11-2 with TRBJ2-7; 9 bases fit TRBD1. Sequences were obtained from T cells isolated from PBMCs. This receptor was obtained from a human donor in good health. CDR3 residues: CASSYSTGTGTYEQYF. CDR3 DNA: TGTGCCAGCAGCTACTCGACCGGGACAGGGACCTACGAGCAGTACTTC. The whole variable domain, filled in from reference TRBV11-2 and TRBJ2-7, reads EAGVAQSPRYKIIEKRQSVAFWCNPISGHATLYWYQQILGQGPKLLIQFQNNGVVDDSQLPKDRFSAERLKGVDSTLKIQPAKLEDSAVYLCASSYSTGTGTYEQYFGPGTRLTVT.